One T cell receptor (beta chain) is described in this entry. V gave up 5 bases and J gave up 6 bases, with 8 bases separating them. Germline CDR1 reads LNHDA; CDR2 reads SQIVND (reference sequence). The CDR3 is 12 residues long. This record comes from a study of blood T cell repertoires in COVID-19. Produced via immunoSEQ multiplex PCR; TCRdb's table is partial and in-frame only. The sample carries around 200,000 clones, roughly 90% recorded once. Material for sequencing was PBMCs or T cells enriched from blood (not recorded which). The rearrangement joins TRBV19 to TRBJ1-5, with unresolved D. This clonotype was sampled from a woman aged 40 to 50 with acute COVID-19. The CDR3 loop is CASSFGSQPQHF. The CDR3 DNA follows: TGTGCCAGTAGTTTTGGGAGTCAGCCCCAGCATTTT.